This T cell receptor beta chain was sequenced for a study of T cell responses to AZD1222 COVID-19 vaccine. Findings of the study overall: Mostly white British, mostly female donors; authors suggested clonal diversity may be underestimated. Only 6 or 7 individuals given AZD1222 were seropositive at baseline. Nearly half of spike-specific TCRs reportedly target variant regions that are unmutated in the B.1.351 and B.1.1.7 variants. Spike was spanned by vaccine-associated CD4 TCRs, with dominance at 160-218 and 743-854.

Sequenced by immunoSEQ multiplex PCR; TCRdb stores in-frame clones only, minus some. The data contain roughly 140,000 clones, approximately 90% of them singletons. CDR1 and CDR2 (germline): LNHDA, SQIVND (reference sequence). The CDR3 consists of 11 residues. V was shortened by 8 bases and J by 1 base, with 2 bases between the two germline ends. This clone was seen only a few times. Its antigen is still unknown. The material sequenced was peripheral blood, taken after recovery from COVID-19. The sequence came from an adult who had recovered from COVID-19. This chain links TRBV19 with TRBJ2-2, with D hard to call. CDR3 DNA sequence: TGTGCCAGTGGGAACACCGGGGAGCTGTTTTTT. As protein: CASGNTGELFF.